This entry lists 18 T cell receptor beta chains sequenced from one sample in a study of beta chain features in type 1 diabetes. General study findings and limits: Type 1 diabetes patients showed a moderate but significant shortening of TCRB CDR3s in all four CD4+ subsets.

Antigens of these TCRs are unknown. As every portion of the isolated RNA was reverse transcribed, the sequencing read expressed TCRB transcripts. Clones were sequenced by immunoSEQ multiplex PCR, and TCRdb holds only the in-frame ones, with some missing. The sample yields nearly 700,000 clones, 13% seen once. The sequenced sample was naive CD4+ T cells from blood. These receptors came from a man aged 18-30 years with type 1 diabetes.

This clone was observed a few times. The V call is TRBV28, the J call TRBJ1-4; no clear D gene. Germline-derived CDR1 and CDR2 are MDHEN and SYDVKM. This CDR3 region has 16 residues. V was trimmed by 5 bases and J by 8 bases, leaving 21 bases between them. The CDR3 protein is CASSPPDAPSEEKLFF. CDR3 nucleotides: TGTGCCAGCAGTCCCCCGGACGCGCCCTCGGAAGAAAAACTGTTTTTT.

In this sample, this clone turned up a few times. DNA for the CDR3: TGTGCCAGCGCACAGGGGAACTATGGCTACACCTTC. Translation: CASAQGNYGYTF. The genes are TRBV7-8 and TRBJ1-2, with 7 bases that match TRBD1. V lost 8 bases, J lost 2 bases, and 2 bases stayed unmatched. The CDR3 extends over 12 amino acids. Germline CDR1 SGHVS, CDR2 FQNEAQ.

The rearrangement uses TRBV2 and TRBJ1-1, with D unclear. CDR1 and CDR2 from the germline V gene are SNHLY and FYNNEI. Deletions cut 3 bases from V and 1 base from J, with 9 bases between. The CDR3 consists of 14 residues. The CDR3, as DNA: TGTGCCAGCAGTGAGTGGTGGGGGAACACTGAAGCTTTCTTT. It yields the protein CASSEWWGNTEAFF. Full variable domain (remainder filled in from reference TRBV2 and TRBJ1-1): EPEVTQTPSHQVTQMGQEVILRCVPISNHLYFYWYRQILGQKVEFLVSFYNNEISEKSEIFDDQFSVERPDGSNFTLKIRSTKLEDSAMYFCASSEWWGNTEAFFGQGTRLTVV.

The rearrangement links TRBV29-1 to TRBJ2-6; unclear D gene. The V gene's germline CDR1 is SQVTM and CDR2 ANQGSEA. Trimming took off 1 base at V and 0 bases at J, with 7 bases between the two ends. This CDR3 is 15 amino acids long. CDR3 sequence (DNA): TGCAGCGTTGAAGGGGATTCCTCTGGGGCCAACGTCCTGACTTTC. Residues: CSVEGDSSGANVLTF. The variable domain in full, with the rest retrieved from reference TRBV29-1 and TRBJ2-6, is SAVISQKPSRDICQRGTSLTIQCQVDSQVTMMFWYRQQPGQSLTLIATANQGSEATYESGFVIDKFPISRPNLTFSTLTVSNMSPEDSSIYLCSVEGDSSGANVLTFGAGSRLTVL.

To note about this clone: The sample holds other DNA sequences that translate to the same CDR3. The rearrangement uses TRBV29-1 and TRBJ1-2, with a possible D match to TRBD1 (5 bases). The CDR3 loop spans 12 amino acids. Trimming left V 6 bases short and J 4 bases short, with 12 bases between. Per the germline V gene, CDR1 is SQVTM and CDR2 is ANQGSEA. The chain's CDR3 is CSVAGTVYGYTF. CDR3 nucleotide sequence: TGCAGCGTGGCCGGGACGGTCTATGGCTACACCTTC.

This clone has only a few counts. At one end the junction does not follow the germline gene, possibly because of a read error. The V call is TRBV2, the J call TRBJ1-2; D remains ambiguous. The CDR3 is made up of 14 amino acids. Looked up from germline, CDR1 is SNHLY and CDR2 is FYNNEI. The DNA of the CDR3 is TGTGCCAGCAATGAAGACGGGAACGGTGATGGCTACACCTTC. Translated: CASNEDGNGDGYTF.

As to this clone: Within the sample, other DNA sequences also encode this same CDR3. The chain links TRBV7-2 to TRBJ1-1; the D is unclear. Germline V gene sequence: CDR1 SGHTA, CDR2 FQGNSA. The CDR3 contains 13 residues. The ends were cut back, 5 bases at V and 1 base at J, with 8 bases in the middle. The CDR3 nucleotides read TGTGCCAGCAGCCCACCCGGGAACACTGAAGCTTTCTTT. Translation: CASSPPGNTEAFF.

This clone came up a few times. The chain is built from TRBV29-1 and TRBJ2-3; TRBD2 aligns across 12 bases. This CDR3 comprises 15 residues. Germline V gene lookup returns CDR1 SQVTM and CDR2 ANQGSEA. The V segment lost 2 bases and the J segment 3 bases; nucleotides outside the gene matches: 3. CDR3 amino acids: CSVEYGTSGTDTQYF. CDR3 coding DNA: TGCAGCGTTGAATACGGGACTAGCGGGACAGATACGCAGTATTTT.

This clone has just a few counts. This CDR3 is also generated by other DNA sequences in the sample. The genes are TRBV6-5 and TRBJ2-7, with a possible D match to TRBD1 (5 bases). Trimming removed 0 bases from V and 3 bases from J, with 9 bases in between. Germline loops: CDR1 MNHEY, CDR2 SVGAGI. The CDR3 is 14 amino acids. The CDR3 DNA reads TGTGCCAGCAGTTACTCTGGCAGGGACTACGAGCAGTACTTC. This codes for CASSYSGRDYEQYF.

The rearrangement uses TRBV30 and TRBJ1-1; D possibly corresponds to TRBD1 (5 bases). Germline V gene lookup returns CDR1 GTSNPN and CDR2 SVGIG (reference sequence). CDR3 length equals 12 residues. The V gene lost 4 bases and the J gene lost 11 bases, with 17 bases spanning the gap. In DNA, the CDR3 is TGTGCCTGGAAACGCCCGGGGGGTCGGGCTTTCTTT. This sequence encodes CAWKRPGGRAFF.

This clone was seen a few times. The DNA for the CDR3 is TGTGCCTGGAGTCGTCTGGGGCCCTTTTCCGGGGCCAACGTCCTGACTTTC. Its protein is CAWSRLGPFSGANVLTF. The rearrangement links TRBV30 to TRBJ2-6, with D perhaps matching TRBD1 (5 bases). CDR1 GTSNPN and CDR2 SVGIG come from the germline V gene (reference sequence). The CDR3 is made up of 17 amino acids. The V and J ends lost 2 bases and 4 bases respectively, with 18 bases between them.

The chain employs TRBV19 and TRBJ1-5, with 7 bases lining up with TRBD1. CDR3 length equals 14 residues. The V gene end was trimmed by 11 bases and the J gene end by 9 bases; junction bases not matched to a gene: 16. Per the germline V gene, CDR1 is LNHDA and CDR2 is SQIVND (reference sequence). CDR3 nucleotides: TGTGCCGTTAGCAACAGGGGCCCATTGGCGCCCCAGCATTTT. It yields the protein CAVSNRGPLAPQHF.

The J gene is TRBJ2-5, the V gene TRBV30, with unresolved D. Germline V gene data show CDR1 as GTSNPN and CDR2 as SVGIG (reference sequence). There are 12 residues in the CDR3. Trimming shortened V by 8 bases and J by 2 bases, and 12 bases separated the two germline ends. For the CDR3, the DNA is TGTGCCGGCAATGACGGACAAGAGACCCAGTACTTC. Translation gives CAGNDGQETQYF.

This clone has more than one count but fewer than ten. V and J are TRBV11-2 and TRBJ2-1; possible D gene TRBD2, 6 bases. The germline V gene encodes CDR1 SGHAT and CDR2 FQNNGV. V was pared by 5 bases and J by 3 bases, with 17 bases between. The CDR3 runs to 16 residues. CDR3 DNA sequence: TGTGCCAGCAGCCCCGGGACTCCTCTTCTCTACAATGAGCAGTTCTTC. Residues: CASSPGTPLLYNEQFF.

This clone has more than one count but fewer than ten. The chain recombines TRBV10-3 with TRBJ1-2; no clear D. This CDR3 has 15 residues. Germline values: CDR1 ENHRY, CDR2 SYGVKD. The ends were cut back, 2 bases at V and 4 bases at J, with 14 bases in the middle. The CDR3 protein is CAISEQESRGYGYTF. The CDR3 DNA reads as TGTGCCATCAGTGAGCAGGAGTCCCGTGGCTATGGCTACACCTTC.

This chain connects TRBV6-1 to TRBJ2-5, with 8 positions matching TRBD1. V was clipped by 6 bases and J by 5 bases; unmatched bases: 11. CDR3 length: 15 amino acids. Germline CDR1 and CDR2: MNHNS and SASEGT. CDR3 sequence (DNA): TGTGCCAGCAGCCAAGGGGACAGGAAACAGGAGACCCAGTACTTC. Its protein product is CASSQGDRKQETQYF.

This clone was picked up a small number of times. The V call is TRBV30, the J call TRBJ1-5; D perhaps matches TRBD1 (5 bases). Trimming took off 4 bases at V and 3 bases at J, with 10 bases between the two ends. From germline, CDR1 is GTSNPN and CDR2 SVGIG (reference sequence). CDR3 length: 13 residues. For the CDR3, the DNA is TGTGCCTGGAATAACGGGGCCAATCAGCCCCAGCATTTT. Translation: CAWNNGANQPQHF.

Only a few counts were recorded for this clone. The chain carries TRBV9 and TRBJ2-3; D is unclear. V was clipped by 0 bases and J by 4 bases, with 3 bases between them. This CDR3 is built from 12 residues. Germline V gene lookup returns CDR1 SGDLS and CDR2 YYNGEE. CDR3 residues: CASSVDADTQYF. For the CDR3, the DNA is TGTGCCAGCAGCGTAGATGCAGATACGCAGTATTTT.